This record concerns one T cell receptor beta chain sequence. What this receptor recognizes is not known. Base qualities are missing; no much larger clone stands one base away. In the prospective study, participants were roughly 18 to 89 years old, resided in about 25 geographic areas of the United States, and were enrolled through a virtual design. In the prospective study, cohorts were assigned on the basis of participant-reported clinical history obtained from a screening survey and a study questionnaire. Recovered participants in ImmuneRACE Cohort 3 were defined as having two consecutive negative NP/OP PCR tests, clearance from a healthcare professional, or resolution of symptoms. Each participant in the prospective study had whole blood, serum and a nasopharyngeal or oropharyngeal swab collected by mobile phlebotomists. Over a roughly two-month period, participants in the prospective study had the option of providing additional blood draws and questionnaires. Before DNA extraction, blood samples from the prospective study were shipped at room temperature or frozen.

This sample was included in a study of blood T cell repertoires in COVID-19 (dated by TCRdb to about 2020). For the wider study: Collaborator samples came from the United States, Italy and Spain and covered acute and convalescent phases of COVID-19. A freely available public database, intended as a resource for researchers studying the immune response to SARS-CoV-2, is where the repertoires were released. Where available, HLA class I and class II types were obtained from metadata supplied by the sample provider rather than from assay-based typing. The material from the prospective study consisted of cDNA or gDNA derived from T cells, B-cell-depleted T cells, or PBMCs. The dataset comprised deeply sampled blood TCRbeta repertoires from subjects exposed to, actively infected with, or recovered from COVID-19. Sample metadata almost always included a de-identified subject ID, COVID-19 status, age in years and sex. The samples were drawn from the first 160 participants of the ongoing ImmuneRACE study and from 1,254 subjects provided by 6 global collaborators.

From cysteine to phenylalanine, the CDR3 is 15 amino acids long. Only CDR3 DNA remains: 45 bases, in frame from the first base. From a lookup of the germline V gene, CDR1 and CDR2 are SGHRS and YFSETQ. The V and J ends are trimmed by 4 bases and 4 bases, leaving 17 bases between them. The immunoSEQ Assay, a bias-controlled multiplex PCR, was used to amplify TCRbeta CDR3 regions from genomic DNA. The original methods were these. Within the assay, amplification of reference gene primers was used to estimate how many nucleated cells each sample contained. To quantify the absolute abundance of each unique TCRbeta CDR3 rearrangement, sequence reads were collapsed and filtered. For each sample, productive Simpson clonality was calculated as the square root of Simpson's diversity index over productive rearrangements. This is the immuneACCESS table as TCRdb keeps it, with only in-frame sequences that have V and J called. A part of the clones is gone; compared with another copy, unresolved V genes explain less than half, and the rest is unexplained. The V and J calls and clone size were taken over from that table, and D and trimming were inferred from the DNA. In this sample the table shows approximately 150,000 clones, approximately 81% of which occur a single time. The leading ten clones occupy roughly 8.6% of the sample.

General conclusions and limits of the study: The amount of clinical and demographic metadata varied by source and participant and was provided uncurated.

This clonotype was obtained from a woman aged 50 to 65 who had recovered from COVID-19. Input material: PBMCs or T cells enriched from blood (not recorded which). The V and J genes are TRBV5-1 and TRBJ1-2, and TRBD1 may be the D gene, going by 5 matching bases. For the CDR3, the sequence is CASSADHAGSYGYTF. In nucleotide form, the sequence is TGCGCCAGCAGCGCGGATCACGCAGGGTCCTATGGCTACACCTTC. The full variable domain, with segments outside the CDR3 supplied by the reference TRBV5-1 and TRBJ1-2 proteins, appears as KAGVTQTPRYLIKTRGQQVTLSCSPISGHRSVSWYQQTPGQGLQFLFEYFSETQRNKGNFPGRFSGRQFSNSRSEMNVSTLELGDSALYLCASSADHAGSYGYTFGSGTRLTVV.